A selection of T cell receptor beta chains follows, all from one sample in a study of cytomegalovirus exposure and HLA in healthy donors. The table came from immunoSEQ multiplex PCR; TCRdb's copy has only in-frame clones and leaves some out. The sample has over 120,000 clones, around 80% seen once. Sequencing used PBMCs. The receptors originated from a female donor in good health and CMV-seronegative. CDR3s include the opening cysteine and the closing phenylalanine or tryptophan. A D gene is named only where the DNA matches it firmly. A clone size is listed for some rows: how often the clone was seen (once, few, many), or a class if it is expanded.

v_gene: TRBV25-1; d_gene: TRBD1; abundance: few; j_gene: TRBJ1-4; CDR3aa: CASSRTGLEKLFF; CDR3nt: TGTGCCAGCTCCAGGACAGGGTTGGAAAAACTGTTTTTT
v_gene: TRBV2; d_gene: .; abundance: .; j_gene: TRBJ1-6; CDR3aa: CATAFRRGVSPLHF; CDR3nt: TGTGCCACCGCCTTTCGGCGGGGCGTCTCACCCCTCCACTTT
v_gene: TRBV4-1; d_gene: TRBD1; abundance: .; j_gene: TRBJ1-1; CDR3aa: CASSPGGQGRTEAFF; CDR3nt: TGCGCCAGCAGCCCTGGGGGACAGGGGAGGACTGAAGCTTTCTTT
v_gene: TRBV25-1; d_gene: TRBD1; abundance: .; j_gene: TRBJ1-2; CDR3aa: CASSGTGQGGYTF; CDR3nt: TGTGCCAGCAGTGGAACCGGACAGGGTGGCTACACCTTC
v_gene: TRBV4-3; d_gene: .; abundance: few; j_gene: TRBJ1-3; CDR3aa: CASSQERETGNTIYF; CDR3nt: TGCGCCAGCAGCCAAGAGAGGGAAACTGGAAACACCATATATTTT
v_gene: TRBV19; d_gene: TRBD1; abundance: .; j_gene: TRBJ2-7; CDR3aa: CASSPGQGGEQYF; CDR3nt: TGTGCCAGTAGTCCGGGACAGGGAGGTGAGCAGTACTTC
v_gene: TRBV11-1; d_gene: .; abundance: .; j_gene: TRBJ2-3; CDR3aa: CASSLPTDTQYF; CDR3nt: TGTGCCAGCAGCTTACCGACAGATACGCAGTATTTT
v_gene: TRBV27; d_gene: TRBD1; abundance: .; j_gene: TRBJ2-5; CDR3aa: CASRRDRGPGNQETQYF; CDR3nt: TGTGCCAGCAGACGGGACAGGGGCCCCGGCAATCAAGAGACCCAGTACTTC
v_gene: TRBV10-1; d_gene: .; abundance: .; j_gene: TRBJ2-3; CDR3aa: CASSQDERGTDTQYF; CDR3nt: TGCGCCAGCAGCCAGGACGAGCGGGGCACAGATACGCAGTATTTT
v_gene: TRBV15; d_gene: TRBD1; abundance: .; j_gene: TRBJ2-7; CDR3aa: CAVGQDTNYEQYF; CDR3nt: TGTGCCGTAGGACAGGACACGAACTACGAGCAGTACTTC
v_gene: TRBV6-6; d_gene: .; abundance: .; j_gene: TRBJ2-2; CDR3aa: CASSPSWGRGDGELFF; CDR3nt: TGTGCCAGCAGTCCCTCTTGGGGGCGCGGAGACGGGGAGCTGTTTTTT
v_gene: TRBV21-1; d_gene: .; abundance: .; j_gene: TRBJ2-3; CDR3aa: CASSRLRTSGSTQPSTDTQYF; CDR3nt: TGTGCCAGCAGCAGACTGAGGACTAGCGGTTCAACCCAGCCTAGCACAGATACGCAGTATTTT
v_gene: TRBV4-3; d_gene: TRBD2; abundance: once; j_gene: TRBJ2-5; CDR3aa: CASSQELAVIETQYF; CDR3nt: TGCGCCAGCAGCCAGGAACTAGCGGTGATAGAGACCCAGTACTTC
v_gene: TRBV12-2; d_gene: .; abundance: few; j_gene: TRBJ1-5; CDR3aa: CASRLDRWSNQPQHF; CDR3nt: TGTGCAAGTCGCTTAGACAGGTGGAGCAATCAGCCCCAGCATTTT
v_gene: TRBV29-1; d_gene: .; abundance: .; j_gene: TRBJ2-1; CDR3aa: CSVVRGNNEQFF; CDR3nt: TGCAGCGTTGTCAGGGGTAACAATGAGCAGTTCTTC
v_gene: TRBV4-2; d_gene: TRBD1; abundance: .; j_gene: TRBJ2-1; CDR3aa: CASSQGDRGNYNEQFF; CDR3nt: TGTGCCAGCAGCCAAGGAGACAGGGGCAACTACAATGAGCAGTTCTTC
v_gene: TRBV30; d_gene: TRBD1; abundance: .; j_gene: TRBJ2-1; CDR3aa: CAWTPGQGHHEQFF; CDR3nt: TGTGCCTGGACCCCGGGACAGGGGCACCATGAGCAGTTCTTC
v_gene: TRBV21-1; d_gene: .; abundance: .; j_gene: TRBJ1-4; CDR3aa: CASSQGTLTPNEKLFF; CDR3nt: TGTGCCAGCAGCCAAGGAACATTAACACCTAATGAAAAACTGTTTTTT
v_gene: TRBV9; d_gene: .; abundance: .; j_gene: TRBJ1-1; CDR3aa: CASSVRQENTEAFF; CDR3nt: TGTGCCAGCAGCGTTAGACAGGAGAACACTGAAGCTTTCTTT
v_gene: TRBV14; d_gene: TRBD1; abundance: .; j_gene: TRBJ2-2; CDR3aa: CASSRDRARFSTGELFF; CDR3nt: TGTGCCAGCAGCCGGGACAGGGCACGGTTTAGCACCGGGGAGCTGTTTTTT
v_gene: TRBV2; d_gene: .; abundance: .; j_gene: TRBJ2-3; CDR3aa: CASSETLPQYF; CDR3nt: TGTGCCAGCAGTGAAACTCTTCCGCAGTATTTT
v_gene: TRBV6-5; d_gene: TRBD2; abundance: few; j_gene: TRBJ2-7; CDR3aa: CASSYGLAGYYEQYF; CDR3nt: TGTGCCAGCAGTTATGGACTAGCGGGGTACTACGAGCAGTACTTC
v_gene: TRBV7-6; d_gene: .; abundance: .; j_gene: TRBJ2-7; CDR3aa: CASSLGGSAGTYEQYF; CDR3nt: TGTGCCAGCAGCTTAGGAGGGAGTGCGGGAACCTACGAGCAGTACTTC
v_gene: TRBV2; d_gene: TRBD1; abundance: .; j_gene: TRBJ1-3; CDR3aa: CASSLTGSGNTIYF; CDR3nt: TGTGCCAGCAGCCTGACAGGGTCTGGAAACACCATATATTTT
v_gene: TRBV19; d_gene: .; abundance: .; j_gene: TRBJ2-2; CDR3aa: CASSIGPGYTGELFF; CDR3nt: TGTGCCAGTAGTATAGGCCCAGGGTACACCGGGGAGCTGTTTTTT
v_gene: TRBV6-5; d_gene: .; abundance: .; j_gene: TRBJ1-1; CDR3aa: CASSYSRLGNTEAFF; CDR3nt: TGTGCCAGCAGTTACTCCCGTCTAGGGAACACTGAAGCTTTCTTT
v_gene: TRBV29-1; d_gene: TRBD2; abundance: .; j_gene: TRBJ2-1; CDR3aa: CSVEGWAGAVNEQFF; CDR3nt: TGCAGCGTTGAAGGGTGGGCGGGAGCGGTAAATGAGCAGTTCTTC
v_gene: TRBV12-5; d_gene: TRBD1; abundance: .; j_gene: TRBJ1-1; CDR3aa: CASGLGQGKNTEAFF; CDR3nt: TGTGCTAGTGGTTTGGGACAGGGAAAGAACACTGAAGCTTTCTTT
v_gene: TRBV30; d_gene: .; abundance: .; j_gene: TRBJ2-2; CDR3aa: CAWNRPTRNTGELFF; CDR3nt: TGTGCCTGGAACAGGCCCACAAGGAACACCGGGGAGCTGTTTTTT
v_gene: TRBV5-4; d_gene: .; abundance: .; j_gene: TRBJ1-4; CDR3aa: CASSLSGVQEKLFF; CDR3nt: TGTGCCAGCAGCTTGTCGGGGGTTCAAGAAAAACTGTTTTTT
v_gene: TRBV2; d_gene: .; abundance: .; j_gene: TRBJ1-4; CDR3aa: CASTSLSPRTNEKLFF; CDR3nt: TGTGCCAGCACCTCTTTATCTCCGAGGACTAATGAAAAACTGTTTTTT
v_gene: TRBV18; d_gene: .; abundance: .; j_gene: TRBJ1-5; CDR3aa: CASSAGGSHQPQHF; CDR3nt: TGTGCCAGCTCAGCTGGGGGCAGCCATCAGCCCCAGCATTTT
v_gene: TRBV6-5; d_gene: TRBD1; abundance: .; j_gene: TRBJ1-2; CDR3aa: CAIRTGGGGGYTF; CDR3nt: TGTGCCATACGGACAGGGGGCGGCGGTGGCTACACCTTC
v_gene: TRBV7-9; d_gene: .; abundance: once; j_gene: TRBJ1-1; CDR3aa: CASSHRGELEAFF; CDR3nt: TGTGCCAGCAGCCACCGCGGGGAACTTGAAGCTTTCTTT
v_gene: TRBV28; d_gene: .; abundance: once; j_gene: TRBJ2-1; CDR3aa: CASRPTGTPSFGEQFF; CDR3nt: TGTGCCAGCAGGCCAACCGGGACACCATCATTCGGTGAGCAGTTCTTC
v_gene: TRBV6-5; d_gene: .; abundance: .; j_gene: TRBJ2-4; CDR3aa: CASSTVVAKNIQYF; CDR3nt: TGTGCCAGCAGCACAGTGGTGGCCAAAAACATTCAGTACTTC
v_gene: TRBV2; d_gene: .; abundance: .; j_gene: TRBJ1-4; CDR3aa: CASSVGRRATNEKLFF; CDR3nt: TGTGCCAGCAGTGTCGGCAGGCGTGCAACTAATGAAAAACTGTTTTTT
v_gene: TRBV5-4; d_gene: TRBD2; abundance: .; j_gene: TRBJ2-1; CDR3aa: CASSSRFAKSGVSYNEQFF; CDR3nt: TGTGCCAGCAGCTCGAGATTTGCTAAGAGCGGGGTGTCCTACAATGAGCAGTTCTTC
v_gene: TRBV6-6; d_gene: .; abundance: .; j_gene: TRBJ1-2; CDR3aa: CATRRQAANNYGYTF; CDR3nt: TGTGCCACCCGTAGGCAGGCAGCTAATAACTATGGCTACACCTTC
v_gene: TRBV5-1; d_gene: .; abundance: .; j_gene: TRBJ2-7; CDR3aa: CASSPSQRSTYEQYF; CDR3nt: TGCGCCAGCAGCCCCTCTCAGCGGTCTACCTACGAGCAGTACTTC
v_gene: TRBV28; d_gene: TRBD1; abundance: .; j_gene: TRBJ2-5; CDR3aa: CASSMTGRVEETQYF; CDR3nt: TGTGCCAGCAGTATGACAGGGCGGGTAGAGGAGACCCAGTACTTC
v_gene: TRBV5-1; d_gene: TRBD1; abundance: .; j_gene: TRBJ2-5; CDR3aa: CASSLEGAQETQYF; CDR3nt: TGCGCCAGCAGCTTGGAGGGGGCCCAAGAGACCCAGTACTTC
v_gene: TRBV19; d_gene: .; abundance: few; j_gene: TRBJ1-1; CDR3aa: CASSIGEAWTEAFF; CDR3nt: TGTGCCAGTAGTATAGGCGAGGCATGGACTGAAGCTTTCTTT
v_gene: TRBV29-1; d_gene: .; abundance: .; j_gene: TRBJ2-3; CDR3aa: CSVERGISTDTQYF; CDR3nt: TGCAGCGTTGAACGGGGTATTAGCACAGATACGCAGTATTTT
v_gene: TRBV28; d_gene: .; abundance: .; j_gene: TRBJ2-3; CDR3aa: CASSLWGAEQDTQYF; CDR3nt: TGTGCCAGCAGTTTATGGGGAGCGGAGCAAGATACGCAGTATTTT
v_gene: TRBV9; d_gene: .; abundance: .; j_gene: TRBJ2-5; CDR3aa: CASSVGAETQYF; CDR3nt: TGTGCCAGCAGCGTAGGGGCTGAGACCCAGTACTTC
v_gene: TRBV7-9; d_gene: TRBD2; abundance: once; j_gene: TRBJ2-7; CDR3aa: CASSLVDRTSGGNYEQYF; CDR3nt: TGTGCCAGCAGCTTAGTAGATCGGACTAGCGGGGGGAACTACGAGCAGTACTTC
v_gene: TRBV15; d_gene: .; abundance: .; j_gene: TRBJ2-7; CDR3aa: CATSRDEAGLGEQYF; CDR3nt: TGTGCCACCAGCAGAGATGAAGCGGGTTTGGGCGAGCAGTACTTC
v_gene: TRBV28; d_gene: TRBD2; abundance: .; j_gene: TRBJ2-5; CDR3aa: CASSRRLAGGPIGETQYF; CDR3nt: TGTGCCAGCAGTCGCCGACTAGCGGGAGGGCCTATAGGGGAGACCCAGTACTTC
v_gene: TRBV5-1; d_gene: TRBD1; abundance: .; j_gene: TRBJ1-1; CDR3aa: CASSLYETGRTEAFF; CDR3nt: TGCGCCAGCAGCTTGTACGAGACAGGGAGAACTGAAGCTTTCTTT